This T cell receptor (beta chain) was obtained from a study of CD8+ T cells in alopecia areata. Study-level background: Treated patients' severity was scored by percentage of affected scalp area. Overall study results and limits: Across lesional scalp, and particularly alopecia totalis/universalis, clonality surpassed that of normal scalp.

Extracted RNA was reverse transcribed into cDNA, the sequencing template. The method was immunoSEQ multiplex PCR; TCRdb's version includes in-frame clones alone and lacks a portion of them. The table has about 180,000 clones, roughly 53% seen once. CDR1 is GTSNPN and CDR2 is SVGIG in the germline V gene (reference sequence). The CDR3 is 15 residues long. V was pared by 0 bases and J by 10 bases, with 19 bases between. About this clone itself: As yet, its antigen is unknown.

Treatment of the sample: oral pan-JAK inhibitor, 5-10 mg twice daily. PBMCs provided sorted CD4+ and CD8+ T cells. This clonotype originated in a human donor with alopecia areata. The rearrangement links TRBV30 to TRBJ2-1; D is possibly TRBD1 (6 bases). The specimen comprised CD8+ T cells sorted from blood, sampled at week 24, from a patient treated with tofacitinib. The CDR3 nucleotides are TGTGCCTGGAGTGTACGCGTAAGGGGGACCGAAGAGCAGTTCTTC. Translation: CAWSVRVRGTEEQFF.